This TCR beta chain originates from a study of glioma-infiltrating T cells after dendritic cell vaccination. This clone was counted only a few times. The same CDR3 also results from other DNA sequences found in this sample. CDR3 size: 13 residues. The ends were cut back, 3 bases at V and 4 bases at J, with 9 bases in the middle. The germline V gene encodes CDR1 SGHAT and CDR2 FQDESV (reference sequence). The immunoSEQ assay amplified TCRB CDR3 from up to 2 ug DNA. Amplification used 60 V beta primers and 13 J beta primers. TCRdb's copy holds only in-frame clones and misses some; the assay was immunoSEQ multiplex PCR. Among fewer than 85,000 clones listed, around 81% were seen once.

The receptor's source is a human donor with glioblastoma. This chain connects TRBV11-1 to TRBJ1-2, with D tentatively TRBD1 (6 bases). Sample: blood, taken before dendritic cell vaccination. CDR3 bases: TGTGCCAGCAGCTTGCTAGGGGGCTATGGCTACACCTTC. As protein: CASSLLGGYGYTF.